This T cell receptor (beta chain) was captured in a study of response to subunit inactivated influenza vaccine. General observations from the study: Researchers suggested that each seasonal influenza vaccination recruits few new T cells.

TCRdb re-called the RT-PCR reads through MiXCR, storing one row per CDR3 protein. The data hold fewer than 750,000 distinct CDR3 sequences, with 12% to 15% observed a single time. This clonotype was observed a few times. Antigen specificity is unknown. CDR3 length: 18 amino acids. Germline V gene sequence: CDR1 SGHRS, CDR2 YFSETQ. Trimming cost V 1 base and J 2 bases; bases outside gene matches: 9. The sample in question was PBMCs from blood, obtained 11 to 12 days after vaccination. The genes are TRBV5-1 and TRBJ2-2; 9 positions match TRBD1. This clonotype originated in a man aged 45 to 65 who received an inactivated influenza vaccine. CDR3 in DNA: TGCGCCAGCAGCTTGACTCCCCCGGGACAGGGAAACACCGGGGAGCTGTTTTTT. As protein: CASSLTPPGQGNTGELFF.